This T cell receptor beta chain was sequenced during a study of T cells expressing NK-cell markers. This CDR3 is 11 amino acids long. No DNA is given; TCRdb re-called the 5' RACE reads and lists each CDR3 protein once. Its listing shows about half a million distinct CDR3 sequences. V gene TRBV12-3 or TRBV12-4 combines with J gene TRBJ1-5. Input material: blood T cells: a sorted CD56 or NKG2C T cell subset, CD4+ or CD8+ T cells, or bulk PBMC T cells (not recorded which). This TCR was recovered from a woman aged 45-65 years in good health. Here the CDR3 reads CASGDYQPQHF.